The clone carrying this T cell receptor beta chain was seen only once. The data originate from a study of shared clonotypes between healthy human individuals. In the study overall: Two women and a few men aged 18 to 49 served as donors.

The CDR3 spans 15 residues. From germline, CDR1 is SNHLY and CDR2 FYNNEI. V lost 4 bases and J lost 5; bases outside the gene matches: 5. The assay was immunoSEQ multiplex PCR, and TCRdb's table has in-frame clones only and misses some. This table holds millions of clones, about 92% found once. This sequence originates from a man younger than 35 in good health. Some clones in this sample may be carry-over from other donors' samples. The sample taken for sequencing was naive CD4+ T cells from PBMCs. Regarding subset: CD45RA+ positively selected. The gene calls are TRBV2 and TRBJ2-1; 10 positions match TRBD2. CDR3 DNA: TGTGCCAGCAGTGTAGGTAGCGGGAGGAACAATGAGCAGTTCTTC. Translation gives CASSVGSGRNNEQFF.